The 10 T cell receptor beta chains given below trace back to one sample, sequenced in a study of cytomegalovirus exposure and HLA in healthy donors. Vbeta (60) and Jbeta (13) primers were used in the PCR. Generated by immunoSEQ multiplex PCR, the TCRdb table keeps only in-frame clones and is missing some. Of 75,000 to 100,000 clones in the sample, about four fifths were seen once. Sequencing input: PBMCs. These receptors originate from a man younger than 35 in good health and CMV-seropositive.

The rearrangement links TRBV28 to TRBJ2-7; 10 bases map to TRBD2. V dropped 5 bases and J dropped 4; count of bases not matched to a gene: 11. This CDR3 is 16 amino acids long. Germline CDR1 reads MDHEN; CDR2 reads SYDVKM. DNA of the CDR3: TGTGCCAGCAGTGATCCCCGGACTAGCGGATCTTACGAGCAGTACTTC. Protein product: CASSDPRTSGSYEQYF. The whole variable domain, filled in from reference TRBV28 and TRBJ2-7, reads DVKVTQSSRYLVKRTGEKVFLECVQDMDHENMFWYRQDPGLGLRLIYFSYDVKMKEKGDIPEGYSVSREKKERFSLILESASTNQTSMYLCASSDPRTSGSYEQYFGPGTRLTVT.

This chain uses TRBV5-6 with TRBJ2-5; 7 bases match TRBD2. The V and J ends lost 6 bases and 4 bases, in that order; junction bases with no gene match: 12. The germline gives CDR1 SGHDT, CDR2 YYEEEE. The CDR3 spans 15 residues. The CDR3 reads CASKRRGVGAETQYF. The CDR3 DNA follows: TGTGCCAGCAAACGACGGGGGGTGGGTGCAGAGACCCAGTACTTC.

The rearrangement uses TRBV18 and TRBJ2-7, with D uncertain. The V gene lost 0 bases and the J gene lost 3 bases, with 12 bases spanning the gap. The CDR3 contains 15 residues. Germline assignment: CDR1 KGHSH and CDR2 LQKENI. The CDR3 sequence is CASSPPSRALYEQYF. Written as DNA, the CDR3 is TGTGCCAGCTCACCACCGTCCCGAGCCCTCTACGAGCAGTACTTC.

This clone was picked up one time. The rearrangement joins TRBV9 to TRBJ2-1, with D perhaps TRBD2 (7 bases). Germline V gene data show CDR1 as SGDLS and CDR2 as YYNGEE. The germline V and J ends were trimmed by 3 bases and 6 bases, with 19 bases remaining between them. The CDR3 runs 16 residues. CDR3 coding DNA: TGTGCCAGCAGCGCACACCGGGGGGCGGGGGCCAATGAGCAGTTCTTC. Protein product: CASSAHRGAGANEQFF.

The V call is TRBV2, the J call TRBJ2-3; a weak D match, TRBD2 (5 bases). This CDR3 region has 13 residues. CDR1 is SNHLY, CDR2 FYNNEI, per germline. The V and J ends lost 6 bases and 3 bases respectively, with 10 bases between them. The CDR3 nucleotides read TGTGCCAGCAGCCATAGAGGGACAGATACGCAGTATTTT. Its protein is CASSHRGTDTQYF. Together with reference TRBV2 and TRBJ2-3, the CDR3 gives the full variable domain: EPEVTQTPSHQVTQMGQEVILRCVPISNHLYFYWYRQILGQKVEFLVSFYNNEISEKSEIFDDQFSVERPDGSNFTLKIRSTKLEDSAMYFCASSHRGTDTQYFGPGTRLTVL.

V is TRBV11-2 and J is TRBJ2-7, with D possibly TRBD1 on 5 matching bases. This CDR3 region has 14 residues. V shed 0 bases and J shed 6 bases, with 12 bases lying between them. The germline V gene has CDR1 SGHAT and CDR2 FQNNGV. CDR3 DNA sequence: TGTGCCAGCAGCTTAGATGGCAGGGCGGCCGAGCAGTACTTC. The encoded protein is CASSLDGRAAEQYF.

The V gene is TRBV6-1, the J gene TRBJ2-7; TRBD2 matches at 7 bases. CDR3 size: 14 residues. With V trimmed by 4 bases and J by 2 bases, 5 bases remained unmatched. Germline values: CDR1 MNHNS, CDR2 SASEGT. CDR3 amino acids: CASSVAGETYEQYF. CDR3 DNA: TGTGCCAGCAGTGTTGCGGGGGAGACCTACGAGCAGTACTTC.

The genes are TRBV10-1 and TRBJ1-4; TRBD1 matches at 11 bases. CDR1 and CDR2 (germline): WNHNN, SYGVQD (reference sequence). The CDR3 extends over 18 amino acids. The J segment lost 4 bases and the V segment lost 2 bases, leaving 9 bases of the junction unmatched. In DNA form, the CDR3 reads TGCGCCAGCAGTGAGCGGGACAGGGGGTTCTATAATAATGAAAAACTGTTTTTT. Its protein is CASSERDRGFYNNEKLFF.

The rearrangement uses TRBV10-3 and TRBJ2-7, with 7 bases that match TRBD1. After removal of 7 bases from V and 3 bases from J, the junction contained 9 bases not matched to a gene. Germline V gene data show CDR1 as ENHRY and CDR2 as SYGVKD. CDR3 length: 14 residues. CDR3: CAIKTGQSHYEQYF. The CDR3 region has the DNA TGTGCCATCAAAACGGGACAGTCCCACTACGAGCAGTACTTC.

This rearrangement joins TRBV6-6 to TRBJ2-7, with D possibly being TRBD1 (6 bases). Germline CDR1 and CDR2: MNHNY and SVGAGI (reference sequence). V was shortened by 0 bases and J by 6 bases, with 12 bases between the two germline ends. This CDR3 is 14 amino acids long. CDR3 in amino acids: CASSYSSTGSEQYF. In DNA form, the CDR3 reads TGTGCCAGCAGTTACTCGAGTACAGGGTCCGAGCAGTACTTC.